These 11 T cell receptor beta chains were all obtained from the same sample, sequenced in a study of blood T cell repertoires in COVID-19. The data were produced by immunoSEQ multiplex PCR, yet TCRdb's version contains in-frame clones alone and is incomplete. This table holds roughly 260,000 clones, 91% found once. The sample comprised peripheral blood. Receptor source: a person aged 18-35 years with COVID-19, enrolled during active disease.

This clone has ten or more counts. V gene TRBV7-6 combines with J gene TRBJ2-7; the match to TRBD2 covers 9 bases. Germline V gene lookup returns CDR1 SGHVS and CDR2 FNYEAQ. Germline trimming cut 5 bases from V and 5 bases from J; bases unmatched to any gene: 10. The CDR3 is 15 residues long. The CDR3 bases are TGTGCCAGCAGCCCCTCTAGCGGGATATTCGACGAGCAGTACTTC. Its translation: CASSPSSGIFDEQYF. Full variable domain (rest looked up from reference TRBV7-6 and TRBJ2-7): GAGVSQSPRYKVTKRGQDVALRCDPISGHVSLYWYRQALGQGPEFLTYFNYEAQQDKSGLPNDRFSAERPEGSISTLTIQRTEQRDSAMYRCASSPSSGIFDEQYFGPGTRLTVT.

The CDR3 DNA is TGTGCCAGCAGTCAGTTTAGAGCAGGGGTTCATGGCTACACCTTC. Protein sequence: CASSQFRAGVHGYTF. The chain links TRBV6-5 to TRBJ1-2, with a tentative D call TRBD1 (6 bases). The CDR3 runs 15 residues. V gave up 5 bases and J gave up 6 bases, with 19 bases separating them. Germline CDR1 and CDR2: MNHEY and SVGAGI.

The gene calls are TRBV5-1 and TRBJ1-5; maybe TRBD1 (6 bases). Trimming left V 4 bases short and J 5 bases short, with 13 bases between. CDR1 is SGHRS, CDR2 YFSETQ, per germline. The CDR3 is 14 amino acids. The CDR3 DNA is TGCGCCAGCAGCCCGGGACACGGGGATCAGCCCCAGCATTTT. It encodes CASSPGHGDQPQHF.

The chain recombines TRBV25-1 with TRBJ2-7, with D possibly TRBD1 on 5 matching bases. Germline V gives CDR1 MGHDK, CDR2 SYGVNS. The V gene lost 2 bases and the J gene lost 5 bases, with 10 bases spanning the gap. CDR3 length: 13 residues. Here the CDR3 reads CASSEGEGDEQYF. In DNA form, the CDR3 reads TGTGCCAGCAGTGAAGGAGAAGGGGACGAGCAGTACTTC.

The chain links TRBV7-9 to TRBJ1-2, with D tentatively TRBD1 (6 bases). Trimming took 6 bases from V and 4 from J, leaving 15 bases between them. The CDR3 has 14 residues. Germline V lookup: CDR1 SEHNR, CDR2 FQNEAQ (reference sequence). The CDR3 reads CASSDSLDSYGYTF. As DNA, the CDR3 is TGTGCCAGCAGTGACTCCTTGGACAGCTATGGCTACACCTTC. Full variable domain (remainder filled in from reference TRBV7-9 and TRBJ1-2): DTGVSQNPRHKITKRGQNVTFRCDPISEHNRLYWYRQTLGQGPEFLTYFQNEAQLEKSRLLSDRFSAERPKGSFSTLEIQRTEQGDSAMYLCASSDSLDSYGYTFGSGTRLTVV.

The J gene is TRBJ2-7, the V gene TRBV28; TRBD2 matches 10 bases. J lost 0 bases, V lost 10 bases, and 15 bases had no gene match. Germline V gene lookup returns CDR1 MDHEN and CDR2 SYDVKM. The CDR3 has 17 amino acids. The CDR3 protein is CATGGTASGSRSYEQYF. CDR3 sequence (DNA): TGTGCCACCGGGGGGACCGCTAGCGGGAGTCGCTCCTACGAGCAGTACTTC.

The chain has TRBV7-2 and TRBJ2-7, with TRBD2 as a possible D gene (5 bases). Germline CDR1 reads SGHTA; CDR2 reads FQGNSA. The CDR3 runs to 16 residues. Trimming removed 1 base from V and 0 bases from J, with 13 bases in between. CDR3 protein: CASSLVSLGSSYEQYF. The CDR3 nucleotides are TGTGCCAGCAGCTTAGTTTCACTAGGCTCCTCCTACGAGCAGTACTTC.

J is TRBJ2-3 and V is TRBV15; a possible D gene is TRBD2 (5 bases). With 0 bases removed from V and 5 bases from J, the gap between germline ends came to 6 bases. Germline assignment: CDR1 LNHNV and CDR2 YYDKDF (reference sequence). The length of the CDR3 is 13 residues. The CDR3 coding sequence is TGTGCCACCAGCAGAGATGAGGGAGATACGCAGTATTTT. This encodes CATSRDEGDTQYF.

The J gene is TRBJ2-3, the V gene TRBV7-9; D unresolved. Germline CDR1 reads SEHNR; CDR2 reads FQNEAQ (reference sequence). The ends were cut back, 4 bases at V and 2 bases at J, with 4 bases in the middle. The CDR3 has 12 amino acids. The CDR3 here is CASSYYTDTQYF. CDR3 DNA sequence: TGTGCCAGCAGCTACTACACAGATACGCAGTATTTT.

This clone appeared a single time. Here the CDR3 reads CASSPRTGGNEQFF. The CDR3 coding sequence is TGTGCCAGCAGCCCCCGGACAGGGGGGAATGAGCAGTTCTTC. V and J are TRBV11-2 and TRBJ2-1; the match to TRBD1 covers 10 bases. Germline-derived CDR1 and CDR2 are SGHAT and FQNNGV. The V and J ends lost 5 bases and 7 bases, in that order; junction bases with no gene match: 5. The CDR3 totals 14 residues.

The V and J genes are TRBV28 and TRBJ1-2; D might be TRBD1 (5 bases). Trimming cost V 6 bases and J 6 bases, with 14 bases left between them. CDR1 MDHEN and CDR2 SYDVKM come from the germline V gene. The length of the CDR3 is 13 residues. DNA for the CDR3: TGTGCCAGCAGCCAGACAGTAATAAATGGCTACACCTTC. Amino acids: CASSQTVINGYTF.